One and the same sample provided the 28 T cell receptor beta chains below, sequenced in a study of blood T cell repertoires in COVID-19. Sequenced by immunoSEQ multiplex PCR; TCRdb stores in-frame clones only, minus some. Among 90,000 to 100,000 clones listed, 86% were seen once. Source material: peripheral blood. The source of these receptors is a man aged 45-60 years with acute or convalescent COVID-19.

The rearrangement uses TRBV7-9 and TRBJ2-7; D is ambiguous. The V end was cut by 4 bases, the J end by 3 bases, with 13 bases between. Germline loops: CDR1 SEHNR, CDR2 FQNEAQ (reference sequence). CDR3 length: 14 amino acids. The CDR3 here is CASSSTFADYEQYF. CDR3 sequence (DNA): TGTGCCAGCAGCTCCACCTTCGCGGACTACGAGCAGTACTTC.

This clone was seen a single time. The rearrangement uses TRBV11-3 and TRBJ2-5; possible D gene TRBD2, 7 bases. Trimming took 1 base from V and 1 from J, leaving 16 bases between them. This CDR3 contains 17 residues. Germline V gene data show CDR1 as SGHNT and CDR2 as YENEEA. CDR3 region: CASSLVGGRYSQETQYF. CDR3 DNA sequence: TGTGCCAGCAGCTTAGTGGGGGGGCGATACTCCCAAGAGACCCAGTACTTC.

This chain uses TRBV7-9 with TRBJ2-5; TRBD1 aligns across 7 bases. CDR3 size: 14 residues. V lost 5 bases, J lost 2 bases, and 5 bases stayed unmatched. Germline V gene data show CDR1 as SEHNR and CDR2 as FQNEAQ (reference sequence). DNA of the CDR3: TGTGCCAGCAGCGGGATCAGGGGGCAAGAGACCCAGTACTTC. It translates to CASSGIRGQETQYF.

The chain couples TRBV7-2 to TRBJ2-7, with TRBD2 matching over 7 bases. The CDR3 consists of 14 residues. Losses at the gene ends were 4 bases for V and 8 bases for J; bases not matched to a gene: 11. Germline CDR1 reads SGHTA; CDR2 reads FQGNSA. Here the CDR3 DNA reads TGTGCCAGCAGCTCAGCTAGCGGTTTTTCGCAGCAGTACTTC. It specifies CASSSASGFSQQYF.

This chain links TRBV7-9 with TRBJ2-5; 8 bases match TRBD2. V lost 5 bases, J lost 3 bases, and 5 bases stayed unmatched. Germline loops: CDR1 SEHNR, CDR2 FQNEAQ (reference sequence). The CDR3 spans 14 residues. CDR3 DNA sequence: TGTGCCAGCAGCACGCAGACTAGCGAAGAGACCCAGTACTTC. Encoded protein: CASSTQTSEETQYF.

This chain connects TRBV2 to TRBJ2-7; 15 bases align to TRBD2. V lost 0 bases to trimming and J lost 1 base; unmatched junction nucleotides: 7. CDR3 length: 19 amino acids. From germline, CDR1 is SNHLY and CDR2 FYNNEI. This CDR3 is CASSEAPGLAGGRSYEQYF. The CDR3, as DNA: TGTGCCAGCAGTGAAGCGCCGGGACTAGCGGGAGGCCGATCCTACGAGCAGTACTTC.

This sequence joins TRBV5-8 and TRBJ2-5; 7 bases fit TRBD1. V lost 4 bases and J lost 6; bases outside the gene matches: 9. Germline CDR1 and CDR2: SGHTS and YDEGEE. This CDR3 is built from 14 residues. The DNA of the CDR3 is TGTGCCAGCAGCCAAGGACAGGCTGGACAGACCCAGTACTTC. The encoded protein is CASSQGQAGQTQYF.

This chain joins TRBV10-3 and TRBJ2-7, with TRBD1 identical over 7 bases. Losses at the gene ends were 7 bases for V and 2 bases for J; bases not matched to a gene: 11. The germline V gene has CDR1 ENHRY and CDR2 SYGVKD. The length of the CDR3 is 15 residues. Written as DNA, the CDR3 is TGTGCCATCACCAAGGACAGGACCACAGCCTACGAGCAGTACTTC. It is translated as CAITKDRTTAYEQYF.

The CDR3 loop is CASSYSTSYGELFF. CDR3 coding DNA: TGTGCCAGCAGTTACTCGACTAGCTACGGGGAGCTGTTTTTT. This sequence joins TRBV6-5 and TRBJ2-2; TRBD2 matches at 7 bases. J gave up 7 bases and V 0 bases, and 2 bases lay outside the gene matches. Germline CDR1 is MNHEY and CDR2 is SVGAGI. This CDR3 spans 14 amino acids.

The chain uses TRBV10-3 and TRBJ2-3, with TRBD2 matching 10 bases. Trimming removed 4 bases from V and 0 bases from J; junction bases left unmatched: 4. This CDR3 is built from 16 residues. From germline, CDR1 is ENHRY and CDR2 SYGVKD. The CDR3 DNA follows: TGTGCCATCAGTGCGGCTAGCGGGGGTAGCACAGATACGCAGTATTTT. Protein sequence: CAISAASGGSTDTQYF.

This rearrangement joins TRBV5-6 to TRBJ2-5, with a possible D match to TRBD2 (6 bases). V gave up 3 bases and J gave up 5 bases, with 14 bases separating them. Germline loops: CDR1 SGHDT, CDR2 YYEEEE. CDR3 length: 14 amino acids. The CDR3 sequence is CASSSGLTRETQYF. CDR3 DNA sequence: TGTGCCAGCAGCTCCGGACTAACAAGGGAGACCCAGTACTTC.

V gene TRBV14 combines with J gene TRBJ1-4; D is unresolved. Between the trimmed V and J ends, which lost 4 bases and 2 bases, there was a span of 14 bases. CDR3 length: 16 residues. Germline CDR1 is SGHDN and CDR2 is FVKESK. CDR3 protein: CASSPLGRGTNEKLFF. DNA of the CDR3: TGTGCCAGCAGCCCCCTCGGGAGAGGGACTAATGAAAAACTGTTTTTT.

This sequence joins TRBV27 and TRBJ2-3; 7 bases are shared with TRBD1. The CDR3 is 15 residues long. The germline V gene encodes CDR1 MNHEY and CDR2 SMNVEV (reference sequence). J lost 2 bases, V lost 4 bases, and 6 bases had no gene match. The CDR3 reads CASSSQRGPTDTQYF. CDR3 nucleotide sequence: TGTGCCAGCAGTTCCCAGAGGGGGCCCACAGATACGCAGTATTTT.

In its sample, this clone was seen a few times. This chain joins TRBV5-1 and TRBJ2-7, with 8 bases identical to TRBD1. The CDR3 sequence is 16 residues long. The ends lost 2 bases at V and 2 bases at J; junction bases unmatched: 9. CDR1 is SGHRS and CDR2 is YFSETQ in the germline V gene. CDR3 residues: CASSFAGGSPAYEQYF. CDR3 coding DNA: TGCGCCAGCAGCTTCGCAGGGGGCAGCCCCGCCTACGAGCAGTACTTC.

The chain combines TRBV10-3 with TRBJ2-1; 7 bases line up with TRBD2. Germline V CDR1 and CDR2: ENHRY, SYGVKD. The CDR3 is made up of 16 amino acids. V gave up 3 bases and J gave up 0 bases; unmatched junction bases: 5. CDR3 in amino acids: CAISDRGGSSYNEQFF. In nucleotides, the CDR3 is TGTGCCATCAGTGACCGGGGCGGGAGCTCCTACAATGAGCAGTTCTTC.

The chain carries TRBV2 and TRBJ2-5; 7 bases are a match to TRBD1. Germline CDR1 SNHLY, CDR2 FYNNEI. There are 13 residues in the CDR3. The junction had 4 bases not matched to a gene; V was cut back by 4 bases and J by 5 bases. CDR3 sequence: CASSVRGIETQYF. The CDR3 DNA is TGTGCCAGCAGTGTCAGGGGGATCGAGACCCAGTACTTC.

The table lists this clone with a count of one. This rearrangement joins TRBV19 to TRBJ2-1, with D possibly matching TRBD2 (5 bases). CDR3 length: 16 residues. Between the trimmed V and J ends, which lost 5 bases and 0 bases, there was a span of 14 bases. Per germline, CDR1 LNHDA and CDR2 SQIVND (reference sequence). The CDR3 DNA is TGTGCCAGTAGTCCGGCCGGGGAGTACTCCTACAATGAGCAGTTCTTC. This codes for CASSPAGEYSYNEQFF.

J is TRBJ2-1 and V is TRBV6-1, with 8 bases matching TRBD1. The CDR3 length is 17 residues. The V gene end was trimmed by 0 bases and the J gene end by 6 bases; junction bases not matched to a gene: 10. Germline loops: CDR1 MNHNS, CDR2 SASEGT. The CDR3 spells CASSEAASGTGPNEQFF. In nucleotides, the CDR3 is TGTGCCAGCAGTGAAGCGGCTTCTGGGACAGGCCCCAATGAGCAGTTCTTC.

This chain links TRBV3-1 (or the pseudogene TRBV3-2) with TRBJ1-3; D unresolved. V lost 1 base and J 0 bases, leaving 10 bases between the germline ends. This CDR3 region has 16 residues. Germline V gives CDR1 LGHDT, CDR2 YNNKEL (reference sequence). The CDR3 spells CASSQVAVPSGNTIYF. Written as DNA, the CDR3 is TGTGCCAGCAGCCAAGTTGCGGTCCCCTCTGGAAACACCATATATTTT.

The chain couples TRBV5-4 to TRBJ2-7; D is undetermined. Trimming removed 4 bases from V and 0 bases from J, with 17 bases in between. From germline, CDR1 is SGHNT and CDR2 YYREEE (reference sequence). The CDR3 has 16 residues. CDR3 bases: TGTGCCAGCAGCCCCTCGTTCTGGCGGAGCTCCTACGAGCAGTACTTC. This encodes CASSPSFWRSSYEQYF.

The chain carries TRBV6-4 and TRBJ1-5; TRBD1 matches 7 bases. CDR1 and CDR2 from the germline V gene are MRHNA and SNTAGT. Trimming took 6 bases from V and 4 from J; bases not matched to a gene: 6. CDR3 size: 14 residues. CDR3 loop: CASSPDRDNQPQHF. CDR3 coding DNA: TGTGCCAGCAGCCCCGACAGGGATAATCAGCCCCAGCATTTT.

CDR3: CASSISFPGGLNTEAFF. The DNA of the CDR3 is TGTGCCAGCAGCATTAGTTTTCCAGGGGGCTTAAACACTGAAGCTTTCTTT. The V call is TRBV13, the J call TRBJ1-1, with 8 bases identical to TRBD1. The CDR3 length is 17 residues. The germline CDR1 and CDR2 sequences are PRHDT and FYEKMQ (reference sequence). V shed 5 bases, J shed 2 bases, and the junction held 13 bases outside the gene matches.

The rearrangement joins TRBV4-1 to TRBJ2-7; 12 nucleotides align to TRBD2. The CDR3 is 17 residues long. The germline V gene has CDR1 MGHRA and CDR2 YSYEKL. J lost 7 bases, V lost 0 bases, and 10 bases had no gene match. CDR3 sequence reads: CASSQDRTSGILLEQYF. CDR3 in DNA: TGCGCCAGCAGCCAAGATCGGACTAGCGGGATCCTTCTAGAGCAGTACTTC.

The chain employs TRBV5-1 and TRBJ2-6, with a weak D call TRBD2 (7 bases). Germline CDR1 reads SGHRS; CDR2 reads YFSETQ. The CDR3 is 17 amino acids. V gave up 1 base and J gave up 2 bases, with 13 bases separating them. The CDR3 nucleotides read TGCGCCAGCAGCTTGTATGGGGGGGCGGCTGGGGCCAACGTCCTGACTTTC. Translating gives CASSLYGGAAGANVLTF.

V and J are TRBV5-1 and TRBJ1-1; possible D gene TRBD1, 6 bases. The V and J ends lost 5 bases and 8 bases respectively, with 13 bases between them. This CDR3 has 12 residues. The germline V gene encodes CDR1 SGHRS and CDR2 YFSETQ. In DNA form, the CDR3 reads TGCGCCAGCAGATATACTCAGGGGGAAGCTTTCTTT. It specifies CASRYTQGEAFF.

The DNA for the CDR3 is TGTGCCAGCACCCGGTCCTCTAGCACAGATACGCAGTATTTT. It is translated as CASTRSSSTDTQYF. The chain employs TRBV2 and TRBJ2-3; D gene unclear. Germline lookup yields CDR1 SNHLY and CDR2 FYNNEI. The CDR3 is 14 amino acids. Trimming took off 7 bases at V and 0 bases at J, with 11 bases between the two ends.

The V and J genes are TRBV5-1 and TRBJ2-1; unclear D gene. The CDR3 length is 12 residues. Per the germline V gene, CDR1 is SGHRS and CDR2 is YFSETQ. Trimming pared 1 base from V and 8 bases from J, leaving 7 bases between. In nucleotides, the CDR3 is TGCGCCAGCAGCTTGTCTCTCGATGAGCAGTTCTTC. Amino acids: CASSLSLDEQFF.

The J gene is TRBJ2-1, the V gene TRBV7-2, with 7 bases lining up with TRBD2. The CDR3 is made up of 16 amino acids. After removal of 5 bases from V and 0 bases from J, the junction contained 7 bases not matched to a gene. Germline lookup yields CDR1 SGHTA and CDR2 FQGNSA. The CDR3 nucleotides read TGTGCCAGCAGCCCTAGGCGGGAGAGCTCCTACAATGAGCAGTTCTTC. Protein product: CASSPRRESSYNEQFF. Combining the CDR3 with reference TRBV7-2 and TRBJ2-1 gives the whole variable domain GAGVSQSPSNKVTEKGKDVELRCDPISGHTALYWYRQSLGQGLEFLIYFQGNSAPDKSGLPSDRFSAERTGGSVSTLTIQRTQQEDSAVYLCASSPRRESSYNEQFFGPGTRLTVL.